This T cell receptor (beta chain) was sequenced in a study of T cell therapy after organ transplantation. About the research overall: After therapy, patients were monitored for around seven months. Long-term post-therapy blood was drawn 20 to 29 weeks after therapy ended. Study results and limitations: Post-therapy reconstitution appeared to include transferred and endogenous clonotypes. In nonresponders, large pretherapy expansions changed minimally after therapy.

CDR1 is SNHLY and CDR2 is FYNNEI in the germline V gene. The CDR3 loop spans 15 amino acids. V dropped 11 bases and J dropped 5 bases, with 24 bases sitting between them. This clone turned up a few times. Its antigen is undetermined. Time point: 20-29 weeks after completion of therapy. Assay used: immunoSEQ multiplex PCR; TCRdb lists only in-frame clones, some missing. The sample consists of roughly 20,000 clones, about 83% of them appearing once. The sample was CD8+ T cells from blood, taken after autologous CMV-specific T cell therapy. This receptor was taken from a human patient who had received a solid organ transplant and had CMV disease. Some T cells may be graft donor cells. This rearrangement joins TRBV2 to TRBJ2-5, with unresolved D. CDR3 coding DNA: TGTGCCTCCACTCCCCCGGGTTTTCGCGAGGAGACCCAGTACTTC. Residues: CASTPPGFREETQYF.